Below are 17 T cell receptor beta chains sequenced from a single sample in a study of blood T cell repertoires in COVID-19. The data were produced by immunoSEQ multiplex PCR, yet TCRdb's version contains in-frame clones alone and is incomplete. The sample consists of over 200,000 clones, approximately 80% of them appearing once. Material: peripheral blood. The origin of the receptors is a middle-aged man with acute or convalescent COVID-19.

This chain links TRBV4-2 with TRBJ2-1; 13 nucleotides align to TRBD2. This CDR3 spans 19 amino acids. The germline V gene has CDR1 LGHNA and CDR2 YNFKEQ. J lost 6 bases, V lost 4 bases, and 15 bases had no gene match. Here the CDR3 DNA reads TGTGCCAGCAGCCGTCGTGTCCAGGGAAGACTAGCGGGAGGCAATGAGCAGTTCTTC. Protein: CASSRRVQGRLAGGNEQFF.

The J gene is TRBJ1-2, the V gene TRBV28; no reliable D call. The CDR3 runs to 11 residues. V was pared by 6 bases and J by 2 bases, with 4 bases between. Per germline, CDR1 MDHEN and CDR2 SYDVKM. The CDR3, as DNA: TGTGCCAGCAGAAGCAACTATGGCTACACCTTC. Translation: CASRSNYGYTF.

This clone is a singleton in its sample. This chain links TRBV9 with TRBJ2-7; a possible D gene is TRBD2 (6 bases). CDR3 length equals 13 residues. The germline V gene encodes CDR1 SGDLS and CDR2 YYNGEE. V shed 0 bases and J shed 7 bases, with 11 bases lying between them. Here the CDR3 reads CASSVEGGREQYF. In DNA, the CDR3 is TGTGCCAGCAGCGTAGAAGGAGGGAGGGAGCAGTACTTC. Looking up the rest from reference TRBV9 and TRBJ2-7 gives the full variable domain: DSGVTQTPKHLITATGQRVTLRCSPRSGDLSVYWYQQSLDQGLQFLIQYYNGEERAKGNILERFSAQQFPDLHSELNLSSLELGDSALYFCASSVEGGREQYFGPGTRLTVT.

The chain combines TRBV7-9 with TRBJ2-1; a weak D match, TRBD2 (6 bases). Deletions cut 2 bases from V and 1 base from J, with 12 bases between. Germline V gene lookup returns CDR1 SEHNR and CDR2 FQNEAQ (reference sequence). This CDR3 comprises 16 residues. As DNA, the CDR3 is TGTGCCAGCAGCTTAAGACGTAGCGGATCCTACAATGAGCAGTTCTTC. It yields the protein CASSLRRSGSYNEQFF.

The chain couples TRBV6-5 to TRBJ1-2; D gene uncertain. CDR1 and CDR2 (germline): MNHEY, SVGAGI. Trimming shortened V by 7 bases and J by 8 bases, and 11 bases separated the two germline ends. This CDR3 is 11 amino acids long. The DNA of the CDR3 is TGTGCCAGCACCTCAGGCTGGGGCTACACCTTC. This codes for CASTSGWGYTF.

V is TRBV13 and J is TRBJ1-3; D is undetermined. The CDR3 sequence is 15 residues long. Trimming took 0 bases from V and 0 from J, leaving 6 bases between them. CDR1 and CDR2 (germline): PRHDT, FYEKMQ (reference sequence). CDR3 sequence (DNA): TGTGCCAGCAGCTTAGGCCGGAGCTCTGGAAACACCATATATTTT. Protein: CASSLGRSSGNTIYF.

The chain recombines TRBV4-1 with TRBJ2-3, with D perhaps matching TRBD2 (6 bases). V lost 4 bases to trimming and J lost 0 bases, with 14 bases between them. Germline CDR1 and CDR2: MGHRA and YSYEKL. CDR3 length equals 16 residues. The CDR3 DNA reads TGCGCCAGCAGCCGGCCGGGACTTGCTAGCACAGATACGCAGTATTTT. This translates into CASSRPGLASTDTQYF.

The J gene is TRBJ2-7, the V gene TRBV6-5; weak D call: TRBD1 (6 bases). CDR1 MNHEY and CDR2 SVGAGI come from the germline V gene. This CDR3 has 14 residues. V lost 7 bases to trimming and J lost 0 bases, with 13 bases between them. Written as DNA, the CDR3 is TGTGCCAGCAAGGCAGGGGCTACCTCCTACGAGCAGTACTTC. This gives the protein CASKAGATSYEQYF.

The chain joins TRBV7-3 to TRBJ1-1; no firm D call. V lost 3 bases and J 3 bases, leaving 8 bases between the germline ends. Germline CDR1 reads SGHTA; CDR2 reads FQGTGA. The CDR3 sequence is 13 residues long. As DNA, the CDR3 is TGTGCCAGCAGCTTCAATACGGACACTGAAGCTTTCTTT. Encoded protein: CASSFNTDTEAFF.

The chain is built from TRBV19 and TRBJ1-5, with D possibly TRBD1 on 6 matching bases. The V gene's germline CDR1 is LNHDA and CDR2 SQIVND (reference sequence). CDR3 size: 15 residues. V lost 0 bases and J lost 6, with 12 bases in between. This chain's CDR3 is CASSIENRVFQPQHF. Here the CDR3 DNA reads TGTGCCAGTAGTATAGAAAACAGGGTCTTTCAGCCCCAGCATTTT.

Here the CDR3 reads CASSPPSGRVREQFF. The CDR3 DNA reads TGTGCCAGCTCACCTCCTAGCGGGAGGGTTCGTGAGCAGTTCTTC. The genes are TRBV18 and TRBJ2-1, with 12 positions matching TRBD2. J was trimmed by 9 bases and V by 3 bases; bases with no gene match: 6. CDR1 is KGHSH and CDR2 is LQKENI in the germline V gene. The CDR3 is 15 amino acids.

The chain is built from TRBV29-1 and TRBJ2-3, with 8 bases fitting TRBD1. The J segment lost 0 bases and the V segment lost 8 bases, leaving 22 bases of the junction unmatched. CDR3 length: 19 residues. Germline CDR1 is SQVTM and CDR2 is ANQGSEA. CDR3 residues: CSRRENSDRALISTDTQYF. The CDR3 DNA follows: TGCAGCCGACGCGAGAATTCGGACAGGGCCCTAATTAGCACAGATACGCAGTATTTT.

V and J are TRBV27 and TRBJ2-7, with 13 bases lining up with TRBD2. Germline CDR1 reads MNHEY; CDR2 reads SMNVEV (reference sequence). The CDR3 extends over 17 amino acids. With 4 bases clipped from V and 4 bases from J, the junction kept 10 bases outside the gene matches. The CDR3 DNA is TGTGCCAGCAGTTCCTTAGGGACTAGCGGGGTCGCGTACGAGCAGTACTTC. Translation gives CASSSLGTSGVAYEQYF.

This clone was counted once. The rearrangement links TRBV7-2 to TRBJ2-1, with 7 bases that match TRBD2. The CDR3 is 12 amino acids. CDR1 and CDR2 from the germline V gene are SGHTA and FQGNSA. J was trimmed by 12 bases and V by 1 base; bases with no gene match: 3. The CDR3 nucleotides read TGTGCCAGCAGCTTAGTTTCGGGAGGGCAGTTCTTC. It encodes CASSLVSGGQFF.

This rearrangement joins TRBV19 to TRBJ1-3; 7 bases agree with TRBD1. In germline, CDR1 is LNHDA, CDR2 SQIVND (reference sequence). The CDR3 length is 16 residues. V lost 5 bases and J lost 0; bases outside the gene matches: 7. CDR3 region: CASSPRAGGSGNTIYF. CDR3 DNA: TGTGCCAGTAGTCCCCGGGCAGGGGGCTCTGGAAACACCATATATTTT.

The rearrangement links TRBV4-3 to TRBJ2-5, with D unclear. The CDR3 spans 14 residues. Trimming shortened V by 0 bases and J by 7 bases, and 12 bases separated the two germline ends. Germline loops: CDR1 LGHNA, CDR2 YSLEER. CDR3: CASSQDRAAVTQYF. CDR3 bases: TGCGCCAGCAGCCAAGATCGCGCGGCAGTGACCCAGTACTTC.

The chain uses TRBV10-3 and TRBJ1-4; 7 nucleotides line up with TRBD1. This CDR3 region has 15 residues. In germline, CDR1 is ENHRY, CDR2 SYGVKD. V trimming: 2 bases; J trimming: 5 bases; junction bases outside the gene matches: 5. The CDR3 here is CAISEGGGINEKLFF. Written as DNA, the CDR3 is TGTGCCATCAGTGAGGGAGGGGGCATCAATGAAAAACTGTTTTTT.